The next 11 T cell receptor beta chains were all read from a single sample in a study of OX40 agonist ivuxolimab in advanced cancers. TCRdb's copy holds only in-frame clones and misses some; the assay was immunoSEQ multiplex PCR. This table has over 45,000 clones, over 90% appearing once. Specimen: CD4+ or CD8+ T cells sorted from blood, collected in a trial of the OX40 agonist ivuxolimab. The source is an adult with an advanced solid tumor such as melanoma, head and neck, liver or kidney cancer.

The CDR3 DNA follows: TGTGCCAGCAGCAAGCTTAAGCTGAACACTGAAGCTTTCTTT. Protein product: CASSKLKLNTEAFF. The V and J genes are TRBV21-1 and TRBJ1-1. TRBV21-1 is given as a pseudogene. The CDR3 is 14 residues long.

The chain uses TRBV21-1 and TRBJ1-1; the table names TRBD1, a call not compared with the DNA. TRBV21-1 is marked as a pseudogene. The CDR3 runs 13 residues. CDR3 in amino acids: CASSKRTNTEAFF. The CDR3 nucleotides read TGTGCCAGCAGCAAGCGGACAAACACTGAAGCTTTCTTT.

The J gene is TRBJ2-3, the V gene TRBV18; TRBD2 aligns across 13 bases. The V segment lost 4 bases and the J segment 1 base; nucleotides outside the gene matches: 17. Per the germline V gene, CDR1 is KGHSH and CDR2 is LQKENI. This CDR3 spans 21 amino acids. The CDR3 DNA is TGTGCCAGCTCACAATCCAGCCCTACTAGCGGGAGGGCCCTGGGCACAGATACGCAGTATTTT. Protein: CASSQSSPTSGRALGTDTQYF. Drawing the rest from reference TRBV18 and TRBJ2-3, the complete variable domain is NAGVMQNPRHLVRRRGQEARLRCSPMKGHSHVYWYRQLPEEGLKFMVYLQKENIIDESGMPKERFSAEFPKEGPSILRIQQVVRGDSAAYFCASSQSSPTSGRALGTDTQYFGPGTRLTVL.

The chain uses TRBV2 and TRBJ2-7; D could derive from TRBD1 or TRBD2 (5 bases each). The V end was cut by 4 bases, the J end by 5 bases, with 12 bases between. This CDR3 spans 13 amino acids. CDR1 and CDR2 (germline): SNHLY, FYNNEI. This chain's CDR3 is CASSGGRVNEQYF. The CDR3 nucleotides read TGTGCCAGCAGTGGGGGGAGAGTGAACGAGCAGTACTTC.

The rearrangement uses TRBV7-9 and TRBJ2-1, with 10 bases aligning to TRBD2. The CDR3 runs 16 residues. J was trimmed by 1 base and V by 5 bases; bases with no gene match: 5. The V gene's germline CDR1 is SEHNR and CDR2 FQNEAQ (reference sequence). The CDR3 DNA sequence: TGTGCCAGCAGCCCTACTAGCGGGATTTCCTACAATGAGCAGTTCTTC. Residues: CASSPTSGISYNEQFF.

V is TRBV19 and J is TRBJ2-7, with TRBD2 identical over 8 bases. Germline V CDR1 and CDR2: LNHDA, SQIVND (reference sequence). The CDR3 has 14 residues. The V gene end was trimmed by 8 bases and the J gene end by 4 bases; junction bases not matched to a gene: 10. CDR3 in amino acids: CASQRVAGSYEQYF. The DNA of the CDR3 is TGTGCCAGTCAAAGAGTAGCGGGGTCTTACGAGCAGTACTTC.

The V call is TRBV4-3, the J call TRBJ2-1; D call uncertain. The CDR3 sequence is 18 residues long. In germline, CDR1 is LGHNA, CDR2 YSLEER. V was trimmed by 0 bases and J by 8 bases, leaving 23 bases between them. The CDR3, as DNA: TGCGCCAGCAGCCAAGATACAGTGACGCTGGGTGGGTCCGATGAGCAGTTCTTC. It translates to CASSQDTVTLGGSDEQFF.

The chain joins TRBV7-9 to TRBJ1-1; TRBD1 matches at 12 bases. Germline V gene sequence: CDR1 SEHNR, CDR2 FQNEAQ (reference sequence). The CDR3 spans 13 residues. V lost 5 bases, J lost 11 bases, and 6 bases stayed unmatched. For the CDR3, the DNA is TGTGCCAGCAGCGGGACAGGGGGCTTGGACGCTTTCTTT. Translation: CASSGTGGLDAFF.

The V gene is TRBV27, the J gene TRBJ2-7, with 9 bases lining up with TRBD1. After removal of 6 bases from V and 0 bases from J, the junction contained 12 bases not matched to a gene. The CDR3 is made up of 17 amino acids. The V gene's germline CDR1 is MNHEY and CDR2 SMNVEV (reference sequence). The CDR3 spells CASSLVAGTGSSYEQYF. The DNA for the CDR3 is TGTGCCAGCAGCCTGGTAGCCGGGACAGGGAGCTCCTACGAGCAGTACTTC.

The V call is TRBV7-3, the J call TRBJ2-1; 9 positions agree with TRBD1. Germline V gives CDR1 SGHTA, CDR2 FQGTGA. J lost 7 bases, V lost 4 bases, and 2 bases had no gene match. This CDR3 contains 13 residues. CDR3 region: CASSSGQGNEQFF. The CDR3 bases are TGTGCCAGCAGCTCCGGACAGGGGAATGAGCAGTTCTTC.

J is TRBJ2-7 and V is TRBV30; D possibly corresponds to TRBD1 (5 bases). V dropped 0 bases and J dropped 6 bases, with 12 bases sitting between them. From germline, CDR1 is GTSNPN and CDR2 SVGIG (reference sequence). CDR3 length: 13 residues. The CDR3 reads CAWSVLKGAEQYF. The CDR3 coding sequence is TGTGCCTGGAGTGTACTGAAAGGGGCCGAGCAGTACTTC.